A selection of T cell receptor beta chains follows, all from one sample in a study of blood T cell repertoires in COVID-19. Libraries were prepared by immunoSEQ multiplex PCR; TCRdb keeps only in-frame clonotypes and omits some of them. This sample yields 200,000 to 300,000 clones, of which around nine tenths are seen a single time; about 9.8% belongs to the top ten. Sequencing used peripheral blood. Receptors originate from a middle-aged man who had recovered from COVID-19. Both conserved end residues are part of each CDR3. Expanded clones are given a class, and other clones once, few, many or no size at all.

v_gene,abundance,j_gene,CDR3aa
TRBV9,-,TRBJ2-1,CASSVGASGGAYYNEQFF
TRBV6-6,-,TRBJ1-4,CASSYKQINEKLFF
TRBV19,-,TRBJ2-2,CASTPGGRNTGELFF
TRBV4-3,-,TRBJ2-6,CASSQEMIGVSGAGANVLTF
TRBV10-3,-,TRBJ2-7,CAISVVDWSYEQYF
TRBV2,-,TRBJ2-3,CASSEVRDTQYF
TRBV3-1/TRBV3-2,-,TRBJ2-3,CASSQDLRSGEGYTDTQYF
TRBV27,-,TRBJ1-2,CASSLTWEAVYGYTF
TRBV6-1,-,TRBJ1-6,CASSDRGWSGNSYNSPLHF
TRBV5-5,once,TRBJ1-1,CASSLDRRKNTEAFF
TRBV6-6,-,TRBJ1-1,CASSFGGLVDTEAFF
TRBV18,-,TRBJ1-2,CASSPGHDRAGYTF
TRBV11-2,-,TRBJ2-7,CASSLVARGEQYF
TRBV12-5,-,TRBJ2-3,CASGWTSGYTDTQYF
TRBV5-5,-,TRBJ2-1,CASSLGAGGGDEQFF
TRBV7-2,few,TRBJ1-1,CASSRRGGTEAFF
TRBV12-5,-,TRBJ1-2,CASGLAGDYGYTF
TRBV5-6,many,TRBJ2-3,CASTTRTSGGPRTDTQYF
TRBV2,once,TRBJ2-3,CASRGVSQGLAGASTDTQYF
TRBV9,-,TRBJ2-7,CASSVDPLAYEQYF
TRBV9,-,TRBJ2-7,CASSVGARGKGEQYF
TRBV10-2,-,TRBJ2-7,CASSESRRTGSGQYF
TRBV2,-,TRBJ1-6,CASITDSSYNSPLHF
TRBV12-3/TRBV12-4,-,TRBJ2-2,CASSFSGSGLFF
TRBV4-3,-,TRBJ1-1,CASSQVEQSNTEAFF
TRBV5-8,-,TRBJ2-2,CASSLVPAGTGELFF
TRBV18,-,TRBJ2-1,CASSYLPGLAGMSSYNEQFF
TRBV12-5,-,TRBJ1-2,CASGPLYGYTF
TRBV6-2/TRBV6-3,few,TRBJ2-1,CASSYPRFQGGAYNEQFF